The clone carrying this T cell receptor beta chain came up a few times. This entry is derived from a study of blood T cells in healthy people across ages. Through a sample-barcoded 5' primer and a J-beta primer mix, a second PCR was run for roughly 7 to 12 cycles. TCRdb re-derived calls from the 5' RACE reads in MiXCR, one entry per CDR3 protein. The data hold some 940,000 distinct CDR3 sequences, with just under 30% observed a single time. V gave up 1 base and J gave up 3 bases, with 10 bases separating them. The germline V gene encodes CDR1 SGHVS and CDR2 FQNEAQ. The CDR3 contains 14 residues. These data also formed part of another study, on T cells of mothers and their children.

Sample: blood. The receptor comes from a woman between 35 and 50 years old in good health. The chain couples TRBV7-8 to TRBJ2-7; D perhaps matches TRBD2 (5 bases). DNA of the CDR3: TGTGCCAGCAGCTTAGGTCACGGGAACTACGAGCAGTACTTC. Translating gives CASSLGHGNYEQYF. Filled out from reference TRBV7-8 and TRBJ2-7, the complete variable domain reads GAGVSQSPRYKVAKRGQDVALRCDPISGHVSLFWYQQALGQGPEFLTYFQNEAQLDKSGLPSDRFFAERPEGSVSTLKIQRTQQEDSAVYLCASSLGHGNYEQYFGPGTRLTVT.